Below, 3 T cell receptor beta chains from the same sample are listed, as sequenced in a study of T-cell reconstitution after alpha-beta-depleted transplantation in children. Using unique molecular identifiers, the investigators prepared the TCRbeta library. MiXCR, run by TCRdb on the PCR reads, gives a single entry per CDR3 protein. The sample includes a few hundred thousand distinct CDR3 sequences, about a fifth of them seen just once. The sample in question was PBMCs from the stem cell graft donor, obtained from the stem cell graft. The source is a human donor who donated a stem cell graft to a child with acute myeloid leukemia.

This clonotype was seen at least ten times. A read error may produce the germline difference seen at one junction end. This chain uses TRBV20-1 with TRBJ1-1, with D unclear. Germline CDR1 reads DFQATT; CDR2 reads SNEGSKA (reference sequence). The CDR3 spans 10 residues. The CDR3 DNA reads TGCAGTGCTACACGGATACACGGGAGTTTT. Encoded protein: CSATRIHGSF.

This clonotype has a handful of counts. The chain carries TRBV29-1 and TRBJ2-1; D is ambiguous. The CDR3 sequence is 13 residues long. V shed 7 bases and J shed 3 bases, with 13 bases lying between them. Germline V gene lookup returns CDR1 SQVTM and CDR2 ANQGSEA. The CDR3 DNA reads as TGCAGCGCCCTAGGACGGAACTACAATGAGCAGTTCTTC. This sequence encodes CSALGRNYNEQFF.

This clonotype was counted only a few times. The chain joins TRBV7-9 to TRBJ2-5; 7 bases are a match to TRBD2. This CDR3 has 15 amino acids. Losses at the gene ends were 2 bases for V and 2 bases for J; bases not matched to a gene: 5. The germline CDR1 and CDR2 sequences are SEHNR and FQNEAQ (reference sequence). The CDR3 protein is CASSLSASGQETQYF. The CDR3 DNA reads as TGTGCCAGCAGCTTATCGGCTAGCGGACAAGAGACCCAGTACTTC.